The rows below give T cell receptor beta chains drawn from one sample of a study of blood T cells in healthy people across ages. TCRdb re-analysed the 5' RACE reads in MiXCR, keeping a single row per CDR3 protein. The data contain more than 500,000 distinct CDR3 sequences, roughly a quarter of them singletons. The data also belong to a second study, concerning T cells of mothers and their children.

The sequenced sample consisted of blood. Receptors originate from a boy younger than 10 in good health. Both conserved end residues are part of each CDR3. The order of the fields is V gene, J gene, CDR3 protein.

v_call: TRBV10-3; j_call: TRBJ2-7; cdr3_aa: CAISWEGSSYEQYF
v_call: TRBV12-3/TRBV12-4; j_call: TRBJ1-3; cdr3_aa: CASTNTGTGNTIYF
v_call: TRBV10-3; j_call: TRBJ1-1; cdr3_aa: CAISESTAYTEAFF
v_call: TRBV20-1; j_call: .; cdr3_aa: CSPWGTSGRNGNEQFF
v_call: TRBV7-2; j_call: TRBJ1-4; cdr3_aa: CASSRTGGELQEKLFF
v_call: TRBV2; j_call: TRBJ2-7; cdr3_aa: CASSIRRNEQYF
v_call: TRBV6-5; j_call: TRBJ2-7; cdr3_aa: CASSSRQGLEQYF
v_call: TRBV21-1; j_call: .; cdr3_aa: CASSPRSGTGGHEQYF
v_call: TRBV6-2/TRBV6-3; j_call: TRBJ2-5; cdr3_aa: CASSYEVAAETQYF
v_call: TRBV6-5; j_call: .; cdr3_aa: CASSYGPDNEQFF